The 2 T cell receptor beta chains listed next were all sequenced from one sample in a study of long-term antiretroviral therapy in people with HIV. The assay, immunoSEQ v3.0, was run at survey level. Measured with immunoSEQ multiplex PCR; TCRdb has only the in-frame clones, and not every one. The data show 15,000 to 20,000 clones, more than 80% seen once. The sample was unsorted PBMCs, taken 0.6 years after starting antiretroviral therapy. The receptors derive from a woman aged 18-29 years with HIV.

The V call is TRBV28, the J call TRBJ2-1; D is perhaps TRBD1 (6 bases). CDR3 length equals 11 residues. Trimming shortened V by 3 bases and J by 10 bases, and 7 bases separated the two germline ends. Germline V lookup: CDR1 MDHEN, CDR2 SYDVKM. The CDR3 sequence is CASSFGTEQFF. Written as DNA, the CDR3 is TGTGCCAGCAGTTTCGGGACAGAGCAGTTCTTC.

The chain uses TRBV27 and TRBJ2-3, with TRBD2 identical over 8 bases. The CDR3 sequence is 17 residues long. CDR1 and CDR2 from the germline V gene are MNHEY and SMNVEV (reference sequence). V lost 0 bases and J lost 2; bases outside the gene matches: 7. In DNA, the CDR3 is TGTGCCAGCAGTTTATCTCCGGGAGGGCCTATCACAGATACGCAGTATTTT. It encodes CASSLSPGGPITDTQYF.